This T cell receptor beta chain was recovered during a study of T cells in Graves' hyperthyroidism and ophthalmopathy. Among the patients, aged 18 to 65, hyperthyroidism was newly diagnosed and had lasted under 2 months. Germline V gives CDR1 WNHNN, CDR2 SYGVQD (reference sequence). V was pared by 10 bases and J by 4 bases, with 6 bases of the junction left unmatched. The CDR3 covers 13 residues. RNA transcripts gave rise to amplified TCR beta CDR3 regions. The study used the HTBI primer set for a first-round RT-PCR of the TCR CDR3. TCRdb used MiXCR to reprocess the multiplex PCR reads, holding one entry per CDR3 protein. The data show approximately 360,000 distinct CDR3 sequences, just under 25% seen once.

The sequenced sample consisted of blood. The receptor was derived from a man aged 45-65 years with Graves' hyperthyroidism. The chain uses TRBV10-1 and TRBJ1-3; TRBD1 agrees at 8 bases. The chain's CDR3 is CATRTGSGNTIYF. In nucleotides, the CDR3 is TGCGCCACCAGGACAGGGTCGGGAAACACCATATATTTT.